This T cell receptor beta chain came from a study of T cells after yellow fever vaccination. General study findings and limits: Abundant bulk-population clonotypes could contaminate the FACS-sorted repertoires.

This clonotype has at least ten counts. As yet, its antigen is unknown. Each CDR3 protein gets one entry after TCRdb re-called the 5' RACE reads with MiXCR. The sample gives 95,000 to 150,000 distinct CDR3 sequences, more than 7.5% of which show up once; under 40% is in the top ten. After removal of 4 bases from V and 2 bases from J, the junction contained 9 bases not matched to a gene. The CDR3 spans 16 residues. The germline CDR1 and CDR2 sequences are ENHRY and SYGVKD. The sequence came from a man between 18 and 35 years old who received the YFV17D yellow fever vaccine. The rearrangement links TRBV10-3 to TRBJ1-1; 8 nucleotides match TRBD1. The starting material was CD8+ T cells sorted from PBMCs, obtained on the day of the yellow fever booster vaccination. The CDR3 DNA sequence: TGTGCCATCAGTGCGCTTCGGACAGGGAGCAACACTGAAGCTTTCTTT. This translates into CAISALRTGSNTEAFF.